This note documents a single T cell receptor beta chain sequence. No cognate antigen has been identified for it. It has no much larger one-base neighbor in the sample; base qualities were not kept. This record comes from a study of T cell responses to AZD1222 COVID-19 vaccine listed by TCRdb under 2021. At the level of the whole study: A total of just over 230 trial participants underwent TCR sequencing, of whom about 210 had received two doses of AZD1222 and 26 had received two doses of the MenACWY control vaccine. Trial participants were enrolled by age into subgroups of 18-55, 56-69 and 70-plus years, and around 150, 28 and 57 TCR-sequenced participants, respectively, were included in these subgroups.

Read against the paper, the sample's time point label means: about 28 days (+/-7) after the second vaccine dose. AZD1222 recipients whose second dose came at about 4 weeks and those whose second dose came at about 12 weeks were combined into one group, since spike-specific TCR depth and breadth did not differ between the two schedules. The vaccinee samples were drawn from two UK trials, COV001 and COV002, one of which was a single-blind randomized controlled phase 2/3 trial testing AZD1222 (ChAdOx1 nCoV-19) in healthy adults. For TCRbeta chain sequencing, PBMC samples from trial participants were taken at day 0 and at day 28 after the second dose. The CDR3 spans 15 residues, from the cysteine through the phenylalanine. CDR3 DNA is the only sequence kept; it has 45 bases, read in frame from the first base. A distance of 17 bases separates the germline ends of V and J, which lose 5 bases and 2 bases respectively. Per the germline V gene, SGHRS is the CDR1 and YFSETQ is the CDR2.

The CDR3 regions of human TCRbeta chains were subjected to immunosequencing. As for how the authors treated the data: TCRs in the repertoires were compared against a reference library of SARS-CoV-2-specific TCRs that had been generated with the MIRA antigen-specificity platform. Breadth was defined as the fraction of unique TCRs that were SARS-CoV-2-associated, and depth was defined as the fraction of total T cells that were SARS-CoV-2-associated. Each spike-specific TCR was assigned to its reactive spike region and to a CD4 or CD8 class using the MIRA data. Log10-transformed breadth and depth values were compared by one-way ANOVA with Sidak's multiple comparisons tests. Sourced from immuneACCESS, this table was stored by TCRdb with only in-frame sequences that have V and J called. A share of the clones is absent; for the studies checked, an unresolved V gene accounts for under half, and the remainder has no known explanation. The V and J calls and the clone size are those of that table, but D and trimming were determined from the DNA. This sample is represented by 150,000 to 200,000 clones; approximately 86% of them were singletons. The ten largest clones add up to 11% of the sample.

Findings and caveats that apply to the study as a whole: Participants were mostly white British, with more females than males. The authors suggested clonal diversity may have been underestimated. Because no samples from the day 14 peak response were available, repertoires could be characterized only after the peak T cell response. The 56-69-year group was small, and its depth increase did not reach significance, likely because of low power. Spike-specific TCR breadth and depth rose significantly after two AZD1222 doses compared with day 0 and with MenACWY recipients. Nearly half of unique spike-specific TCRs reportedly recognized epitopes outside regions mutated in the B.1.351 and B.1.1.7 variants. Conclusions about previously exposed vaccinees are limited because only five to seven AZD1222 recipients were SARS-CoV-2 seropositive at baseline. The whole spike protein was spanned by vaccine-associated CD4 TCRs, and dominant responses were seen in regions 160-218 and 743-854.

The TCR was taken from an adult who received the AZD1222 COVID-19 vaccine. This receptor chain uses TRBV5-1 and TRBJ2-7; a tentative D match to TRBD1 spans 5 bases. Source: peripheral blood, taken 28 days after the second AZD1222 dose. Here is the DNA: TGCGCCAGCAGGTTGTCAGGGCAAGGGGCCTACGAGCAGTACTTC. It translates to CASRLSGQGAYEQYF.